This T cell receptor (beta chain) was identified in a study of OX40 agonist ivuxolimab in advanced cancers. As for the study in general: With ivuxolimab, an agonistic anti-OX40 (CD134) antibody, patients were treated.

Note on this clone: Its antigen is undetermined.

Deletions cut 2 bases from V and 4 bases from J, with 7 bases between. This CDR3 comprises 13 residues. Germline values: CDR1 SGHNT, CDR2 YENEEA. Produced via immunoSEQ multiplex PCR; TCRdb's table is partial and in-frame only. The sample comprises over 20,000 clones, roughly 88% of which are singletons, and 30% to 45% rests with the top ten. If patients had autoimmune disease history or systemic immunosuppression, they were excluded. Broader study findings: Low normalized T-cell clonal expansion was also seen in some nonresponders.

This receptor was obtained from an adult with an advanced solid tumor such as melanoma, head and neck, liver or kidney cancer. V and J are TRBV11-3 and TRBJ2-3, with D maybe TRBD2 (5 bases). Sequenced material: CD4+ or CD8+ T cells sorted from blood, taken in a trial of the OX40 agonist ivuxolimab. The CDR3 reads CASSLRRADTQYF. The DNA for the CDR3 is TGTGCCAGCAGCTTAAGGCGGGCAGATACGCAGTATTTT.